These 3 T cell receptor beta chains were all obtained from the same sample, sequenced in a study of blood T cell repertoires in COVID-19. Only in-frame clones appear in the TCRdb table, and some are missing; sequencing was by immunoSEQ multiplex PCR. The sample has 320,000 or so clones, around 85% seen once. The sample comprised PBMCs or T cells enriched from blood (not recorded which). Source of these receptors: a woman aged 30 to 39 who had been exposed to COVID-19.

The chain combines TRBV30 with TRBJ2-7, with D unresolved. V lost 2 bases and J 2 bases, leaving 10 bases between the germline ends. The CDR3 sequence is 13 residues long. Germline CDR1 is GTSNPN and CDR2 is SVGIG (reference sequence). The CDR3 DNA sequence: TGTGCCTGGAGTCCCCAGATTGCCTACGAGCAGTACTTC. Its protein is CAWSPQIAYEQYF.

J is TRBJ2-3 and V is TRBV9, with a possible D match to TRBD2 (7 bases). V was cut by 2 bases and J by 2 bases, with 12 bases left in between. CDR1 is SGDLS and CDR2 is YYNGEE in the germline V gene. The CDR3 consists of 15 residues. CDR3: CASSVRGAPTDTQYF. CDR3 nucleotide sequence: TGTGCCAGCAGCGTTCGGGGGGCGCCCACAGATACGCAGTATTTT. Complete variable domain (other parts from reference TRBV9 and TRBJ2-3): DSGVTQTPKHLITATGQRVTLRCSPRSGDLSVYWYQQSLDQGLQFLIQYYNGEERAKGNILERFSAQQFPDLHSELNLSSLELGDSALYFCASSVRGAPTDTQYFGPGTRLTVL.

The chain uses TRBV20-1 and TRBJ2-7; 7 bases fit TRBD1. V was pared by 3 bases and J by 0 bases, with 2 bases of the junction left unmatched. The CDR3 covers 13 residues. Germline CDR1 reads DFQATT; CDR2 reads SNEGSKA (reference sequence). CDR3 in DNA: TGCAGTGCTAGTGGGACAGCCTCCTACGAGCAGTACTTC. Its protein is CSASGTASYEQYF.